Listed below are T cell receptor beta chains from one sample, sequenced in a study of cytomegalovirus exposure and HLA in healthy donors. Measured with immunoSEQ multiplex PCR; TCRdb has only the in-frame clones, and not every one. The table shows around 180,000 clones, with roughly four fifths occurring only once. The sequenced sample was PBMCs. The receptors come from a young woman in good health and CMV-seropositive. Both conserved end residues are part of each CDR3. A D gene is named only where the DNA matches it firmly. Where a row states a size, it is once, few, many or the class of an expanded clone; other rows omit it.

. . TRBJ2-5 TRBV7-9 TGTGCCAGCAGCTTGCTTGGAGGGGAAGAGACCCAGTACTTC CASSLLGGEETQYF
TRBD1 . TRBJ1-1 TRBV6-1 TGTGCCAGCAGATTGACAGGGGGCTCCACTGAAGCTTTCTTT CASRLTGGSTEAFF
. . TRBJ1-3 TRBV28 TGTGCCAGCAGTTTAACAGGAAACACCATATATTTT CASSLTGNTIYF
. . TRBJ2-3 TRBV9 TGTGCCAGCAGCTATCGGAGCACAGATACGCAGTATTTT CASSYRSTDTQYF
. . TRBJ1-4 TRBV7-2 TGTGCCAGCAGCTTAAACGGGGGGCGTGTTGAAAAACTGTTTTTT CASSLNGGRVEKLFF
TRBD1 . TRBJ2-7 TRBV7-9 TGTGCCAGCAGCTCGGGACAGACCACCTACGAGCAGTACTTC CASSSGQTTYEQYF
. many TRBJ1-1 TRBV5-1 TGCGCCAGCAGCTCCTACAGTGTGAACACTGAAGCTTTCTTT CASSSYSVNTEAFF
TRBD2 . TRBJ2-1 TRBV5-4 TGTGCCAGCAGCCAAGGACTAGCGGTTGACAATGAGCAGTTCTTC CASSQGLAVDNEQFF
. . TRBJ1-3 TRBV7-9 TGTGCCAGCAGCTATGCCCAGGGTTCTGGAAACACCATATATTTT CASSYAQGSGNTIYF
. . TRBJ2-2 TRBV2 TGTGCCAGCAGTGAAGGGGTCAGGGGCACCGGGGAGCTGTTTTTT CASSEGVRGTGELFF
. . TRBJ2-2 TRBV2 TGTGCCAGCAGCATCGTCGAGCAGGGCACCGGGGAGCTGTTTTTT CASSIVEQGTGELFF